These T cell receptor beta chains were read from a single sample in a study of T cells in Graves' hyperthyroidism and ophthalmopathy. TCRdb processed the multiplex PCR reads anew with MiXCR; each CDR3 protein has one entry. The sample contains more than 300,000 distinct CDR3 sequences, around 18% of which appear only once. The sequenced sample was blood. Receptor source: a man in his late teens or twenties with Graves' ophthalmopathy. The CDR3 runs from the conserved cysteine through the conserved F or W. The order of the fields is V gene, D gene, J gene, clone size, CDR3 protein, CDR3 DNA. The D gene is left open where the match is weak. A row's size may be missing; if present it is once, few, many or a size class.

TRBV20-1,TRBD2,TRBJ2-1,few,CSASYSGGASYNEQFF,TGCAGTGCTAGCTACAGCGGGGGGGCATCCTACAATGAGCAGTTCTTC
TRBV7-6,TRBD2,TRBJ2-3,few,CASSLYSGGDSFTDTQYF,TGTGCCAGCAGCTTATATAGCGGGGGGGACTCCTTCACAGATACGCAGTATTTT
TRBV7-3,TRBD2,TRBJ2-5,many,CASSLTYQGGETQYF,TGTGCCAGCAGCTTAACTTACCAGGGAGGGGAGACCCAGTACTTC
TRBV7-2,-,TRBJ1-4,-,CASSPVWGDGATNEKLFF,TGTGCCAGCAGCCCCGTATGGGGAGATGGGGCAACTAATGAAAAACTGTTTTTT
TRBV12-3/TRBV12-4,-,TRBJ1-2,-,CASSFGENYGCTF,TGTGCCAGCAGTTTCGGAGAGAACTATGGCTGCACCTTC
TRBV5-5,-,TRBJ1-1,once,CASSFHQQANTEAFF,TGTGCCAGCAGCTTTCACCAACAGGCGAACACTGAAGCTTTCTTT
TRBV29-1,-,TRBJ2-7,few,CSVASTGASYEQYF,TGCAGCGTTGCTTCGACCGGGGCTAGCTACGAGCAGTACTTC
TRBV29-1,-,TRBJ1-5,few,CSVAQTGNQPQHF,TGCAGCGTCGCTCAAACCGGGAATCAGCCCCAGCATTTT
TRBV11-2,TRBD2,TRBJ2-7,many,CASKRTSGFYEQYF,TGTGCCAGCAAAAGGACTAGCGGTTTCTACGAGCAGTACTTC
TRBV9,-,TRBJ2-7,-,CASSKGVSAYEQYF,TGTGCCAGCAGCAAGGGGGTTTCAGCCTACGAGCAGTACTTC
TRBV5-1,-,TRBJ2-7,many,CASSLKGGQYSYEQYF,TGCGCCAGCAGCTTGAAAGGCGGGCAATACTCCTACGAGCAGTACTTC
TRBV3-1,-,TRBJ1-6,-,CASSVEGGRAPLHF,TGTGCCAGCAGCGTGGAGGGGGGTAGAGCACCCCTCCACTTT
TRBV20-1,-,TRBJ2-3,many,CSATKQGYTDTQYF,TGCAGTGCCACTAAACAGGGTTACACAGATACGCAGTATTTT
TRBV11-2,-,TRBJ1-2,many,CASNPPGPFYTF,TGTGCCAGCAACCCCCCCGGGCCGTTTTACACCTTC
TRBV7-2,-,TRBJ1-6,few,CASSLNPASYNSPLHF,TGTGCCAGCAGCTTAAATCCAGCCTCCTATAATTCACCCCTCCACTTT
TRBV6-2/TRBV6-3,-,TRBJ2-3,many,CASSFPGTDTQYF,TGTGCCAGCAGTTTCCCCGGGACAGATACGCAGTATTTT
TRBV11-2,TRBD2,TRBJ2-7,many,CASSPGGRYEQYF,TGTGCCAGCAGCCCGGGGGGGCGCTACGAGCAGTACTTC
TRBV3-1,-,TRBJ2-2,many,CASSQDATNTGELFF,TGTGCCAGCAGCCAAGATGCCACGAACACCGGGGAGCTGTTTTTT
TRBV29-1,TRBD1,TRBJ2-1,few,CSVEEVGTGFNEQFF,TGCAGCGTTGAAGAGGTAGGGACAGGGTTTAATGAGCAGTTCTTC
TRBV7-2,-,TRBJ1-4,few,CASSFSGTLGKLFF,TGTGCCAGCAGCTTCTCCGGGACCCTGGGAAAACTGTTTTTT
TRBV12-3/TRBV12-4,TRBD1,TRBJ2-4,many,CASSSGTGVGIQYF,TGTGCCAGCAGTTCCGGGACAGGGGTTGGCATTCAGTACTTC
TRBV28,-,TRBJ2-5,many,CASSFPGGRETQYF,TGTGCCAGCAGTTTCCCTGGGGGGCGAGAGACCCAGTACTTC
TRBV10-2,-,TRBJ1-5,many,CASSDAGRRQPQHF,TGCGCCAGCAGTGACGCAGGGAGGAGACAGCCCCAGCATTTT
TRBV19,-,TRBJ1-2,-,CASSTTRLTVGGYTF,TGTGCCAGTAGTACGACGAGGCTAACAGTAGGCGGCTACACCTTC
TRBV7-8,-,TRBJ2-6,-,CASSRRGDGANVLTF,TGTGCCAGCAGCCGCCGAGGCGATGGGGCCAACGTCCTGACTTTC
TRBV6-1,-,TRBJ2-1,few,CASWDIDYGSSYNEQFF,TGTGCCAGTTGGGACATCGATTATGGCAGCTCCTACAATGAGCAGTTCTTC
TRBV6-1,-,TRBJ2-1,-,CASMPAWGNEQFF,TGTGCCAGCATGCCGGCCTGGGGGAATGAGCAGTTCTTC
TRBV6-1,TRBD2,TRBJ2-1,-,CASRIAGVYNEQFF,TGTGCCAGCAGGATAGCGGGGGTCTACAATGAGCAGTTCTTC
TRBV10-3,-,TRBJ1-2,-,CAISGEQQPNYGYTF,TGTGCCATCTCGGGGGAACAACAACCTAACTATGGCTACACCTTC
TRBV5-5,TRBD1,TRBJ1-3,-,CASSADRGTGNTIYF,TGTGCCAGCAGCGCGGACAGGGGAACTGGAAACACCATATATTTT
TRBV24-1,-,TRBJ2-2,many,CATSGPNTGELFF,TGTGCCACCAGTGGACCGAACACCGGGGAGCTGTTTTTT
TRBV20-1,-,TRBJ2-2,few,CSAREEGGYSGELFF,TGCAGTGCTCGAGAAGAGGGGGGCTATAGCGGGGAGCTGTTTTTT
TRBV12-3/TRBV12-4,TRBD2,TRBJ2-1,many,CASSLTTSGGSYNEQFF,TGTGCCAGCAGTTTAACGACTAGCGGGGGTTCCTACAATGAGCAGTTCTTC
TRBV3-1,-,TRBJ1-2,many,CASSQELGSLGYGYTF,TGTGCCAGCAGCCAAGAATTGGGCAGCCTGGGCTATGGCTACACCTTC
TRBV29-1,-,TRBJ1-2,-,CSVETGTNYGYTF,TGCAGCGTTGAAACGGGCACGAACTATGGCTACACCTTC
TRBV3-1,-,TRBJ2-6,-,CASSQAANSGANVLTF,TGTGCCAGCAGCCAAGCGGCGAACTCTGGGGCCAACGTCCTGACTTTC
TRBV5-1,-,TRBJ1-1,many,CASSSVAGTAEAFF,TGCGCCAGCAGCTCGGTCGCGGGAACGGCTGAAGCTTTCTTT
TRBV20-1,-,TRBJ1-1,many,CSASRGSKGNTEAFF,TGCAGTGCTTCCAGGGGCAGCAAGGGGAACACTGAAGCTTTCTTT
TRBV6-9,-,TRBJ2-1,many,CAPSYERSPSSYNEQFF,TGTGCCCCAAGTTATGAACGGTCCCCGAGCTCCTACAATGAGCAGTTCTTC
TRBV11-2,-,TRBJ2-1,many,CASSLDLPGSNEQFF,TGTGCCAGCAGCTTAGATCTCCCTGGTAGCAATGAGCAGTTCTTC
TRBV20-1,TRBD1,TRBJ2-1,many,CSATLGQGGSNEQFF,TGCAGTGCTACACTAGGACAGGGCGGATCCAATGAGCAGTTCTTC
TRBV29-1,TRBD1,TRBJ1-1,-,CSPWDRNFGVGFF,TGCAGCCCGTGGGACAGGAATTTCGGGGTGGGTTTCTTT
TRBV24-1,-,TRBJ1-1,many,CATGQTNTEAFF,TGTGCCACAGGACAGACGAACACTGAAGCTTTCTTT
TRBV28,-,TRBJ2-3,many,CASSYPRGTDTQYF,TGTGCCAGCAGTTACCCCCGGGGCACAGATACGCAGTATTTT
TRBV5-8,-,TRBJ1-2,-,CASNRGGARGYTF,TGTGCCAGCAACCGTGGGGGCGCGAGGGGCTACACCTTC
TRBV19,-,TRBJ2-5,-,CASSIGGGASETQYF,TGTGCCAGTAGTATCGGTGGGGGGGCCTCCGAGACCCAGTACTTC
TRBV7-2,TRBD1,TRBJ1-2,-,CASSFQQGAGGYTF,TGTGCCAGCAGCTTTCAACAGGGGGCGGGCGGCTACACCTTC
TRBV27,-,TRBJ1-1,many,CASSTGRNTEAFF,TGTGCCAGCAGTACAGGGAGGAACACTGAAGCTTTCTTT
TRBV7-2,TRBD1,TRBJ2-1,many,CASSLALMGTGDNEQFF,TGTGCCAGCAGCTTAGCGCTAATGGGGACAGGGGACAATGAGCAGTTCTTC
TRBV5-6,-,TRBJ1-2,-,CASSLGPGATWGYTF,TGTGCCAGCAGCCTTGGCCCAGGGGCGACTTGGGGCTACACCTTC
TRBV15,-,TRBJ1-2,-,CATSRDFQTGVLNYGYTF,TGTGCCACCAGCAGAGATTTTCAGACAGGAGTCCTAAACTATGGCTACACCTTC
TRBV3-1,TRBD1,TRBJ2-1,-,CASSQGGQILGNEQFF,TGTGCCAGCAGCCAAGGGGGACAGATATTGGGCAATGAGCAGTTCTTC
TRBV20-1,-,TRBJ2-1,many,CSARRTQSSYNEQFF,TGCAGTGCTAGGCGGACGCAGAGCTCCTACAATGAGCAGTTCTTC
TRBV20-1,-,TRBJ2-4,many,CSARDSGEIAKNIQYF,TGCAGTGCTAGAGATTCAGGGGAAATAGCCAAAAACATTCAGTACTTC
TRBV6-2/TRBV6-3,-,TRBJ2-3,many,CASRRTGSDTQYF,TGTGCCAGCAGACGAACAGGGTCAGATACGCAGTATTTT
TRBV19,-,TRBJ2-6,-,CASSTERSGANVLTF,TGTGCCAGTAGTACTGAACGCTCTGGGGCCAACGTCCTGACTTTC
TRBV7-9,TRBD2,TRBJ2-1,-,CGSSRDSSGGYNEQFF,TGTGGCAGCAGTCGGGACTCTAGCGGGGGGTACAATGAGCAGTTCTTC